These T cell receptor beta chains were read from a single sample in a study of T cell repertoires and HLA-DP antigens. Their recognized antigens are unknown. TCRdb keeps only in-frame clones here, not all; method: immunoSEQ multiplex PCR. The sample contains approximately 100,000 clones, about 89% of which appear only once. Sequenced sample: CD4+ T cells from PBMCs. These receptors were obtained from a man over 45 in good health and CMV-seronegative. Each CDR3 is given with its conserved first and last residue.

J: TRBJ2-2
length: 15
V: TRBV2
CDR3: CASRIQPGDTGELFF

J: TRBJ2-7
length: 13
V: TRBV6-5
CDR3: CASSRKAGGEQYF

J: TRBJ1-1
length: 16
V: TRBV19
CDR3: CASSIGGARMNTEAFF

J: TRBJ1-5
length: 15
V: TRBV9
CDR3: CASSAGTGANQPQHF

J: TRBJ2-6
length: 13
V: TRBV19
CDR3: CASTGTGANVLTF

J: TRBJ1-1
length: 19
V: TRBV4-1
CDR3: CASSQDHGGQGAVNTEAFF

J: TRBJ2-1
length: 15
V: TRBV7-9
CDR3: CASSLGSAGGDEQFF

J: TRBJ2-5
length: 16
V: TRBV5-8
CDR3: CASRPKTGLRQETQYF

J: TRBJ2-3
length: 14
V: TRBV6-5
CDR3: CASSYKESTDTQYF

J: TRBJ2-2
length: 19
V: TRBV5-6
CDR3: CASSRVPERGGWNTGELFF

J: TRBJ2-3
length: 14
V: TRBV30
CDR3: CAWVAGGLPDTQYF

J: TRBJ1-5
length: 17
V: TRBV5-5
CDR3: CASSPMGPPAGNQPQHF

J: TRBJ2-2
length: 15
V: TRBV4-1
CDR3: CASSQDEPVGGELFF

J: TRBJ2-6
length: 15
V: TRBV5-4
CDR3: CASSVGGSGANVLTF

J: TRBJ2-5
length: 16
V: TRBV28
CDR3: CASSSGTSGRTETQYF

J: TRBJ2-7
length: 15
V: TRBV27
CDR3: CASSQLGTGSYEQYF

J: TRBJ2-1
length: 15
V: TRBV25-1
CDR3: CASSELAGGKGEQFF

J: TRBJ2-3
length: 14
V: TRBV5-1
CDR3: CASSLSGGADTQYF

J: TRBJ2-3
length: 16
V: TRBV7-9
CDR3: CASSLGGRGLGDTQYF

J: TRBJ2-7
length: 19
V: TRBV21-1
CDR3: CASSARRDRVSTAVDEQYF

J: TRBJ2-5
length: 18
V: TRBV11-2
CDR3: CASSLGVGSGGAGETQYF

J: TRBJ1-2
length: 14
V: TRBV5-8
CDR3: CASSRGTGLRGYTF

J: TRBJ1-1
length: 13
V: TRBV7-2
CDR3: CASRARKNTEAFF